The rows below give T cell receptor beta chains drawn from one sample of a study of T cells in placental villitis. The protocol was immunoSEQ multiplex PCR, while the TCRdb copy is restricted to in-frame clones and leaves out a portion. The profile shows 450 to 550 clones, 98% to 99% of them singletons. The sequencing sample was made of placental tissue containing maternal and fetal cells. These receptors all come from a human donor in good health; the placental T cells may come from both mother and fetus. Each CDR3 is given with its conserved first and last residue. D genes are given only for firm matches. Expanded clones get a size class; other rows say once, few or many, or leave the size out.

j_call	v_call	clone_size	d_call	cdr3_aa	cdr3_nt
TRBJ2-5	TRBV28	NA	TRBD2	CASSSPGLAGGLGETQYF	TGTGCCAGCAGTTCACCGGGACTAGCGGGGGGGCTGGGGGAGACCCAGTACTTC
TRBJ2-7	TRBV7-3	NA	NA	CASSLGGNYEQYF	TGTGCCAGCAGCTTGGGTGGAAACTACGAGCAGTACTTC
TRBJ1-5	TRBV30	NA	NA	CAWSRANSNQPQHF	TGTGCCTGGAGTCGGGCCAACAGCAATCAGCCCCAGCATTTT
TRBJ2-3	TRBV27	NA	NA	CASSSEGTSTDTQYF	TGTGCCAGCAGTTCTGAGGGAACCTCCACAGATACGCAGTATTTT
TRBJ1-2	TRBV24-1	NA	NA	CATSDGSWGYTF	TGTGCCACCAGTGATGGGAGCTGGGGCTACACCTTC
TRBJ1-5	TRBV3-1/TRBV3-2	NA	NA	CASSQFPNQPQHF	TGTGCCAGCAGCCAATTCCCAAATCAGCCCCAGCATTTT
TRBJ2-1	TRBV24-1	NA	TRBD2	CATSDVGGGVNEQFF	TGTGCCACCAGTGATGTCGGCGGGGGGGTGAATGAGCAGTTCTTC
TRBJ2-7	TRBV10-2	NA	NA	CATQPRTYEQYF	TGCGCCACCCAACCTCGGACCTACGAGCAGTACTTC
TRBJ2-7	TRBV20-1	NA	TRBD1	CSAYRGEQYF	TGCAGTGCTTACAGGGGCGAGCAGTACTTC
TRBJ2-7	TRBV28	NA	NA	CASSSTYEQYF	TGTGCCAGCAGTTCAACCTACGAGCAGTACTTC
TRBJ2-1	TRBV5-6	NA	TRBD2	CASSVFSGGLSYNEQFF	TGTGCCAGCAGCGTCTTTAGCGGGGGGTTGTCCTACAATGAGCAGTTCTTC
TRBJ1-2	TRBV19	NA	NA	CASSEGLGYTF	TGTGCCAGTAGTGAGGGCCTTGGCTACACCTTC
TRBJ2-3	TRBV7-9	once	TRBD2	CASSWGLAGLTDTQYF	TGTGCCAGCAGCTGGGGACTAGCGGGGCTCACAGATACGCAGTATTTT
TRBJ2-1	TRBV4-3	NA	TRBD2	CASSYGSGDINEQFF	TGCGCCAGCAGCTACGGTAGCGGGGATATAAATGAGCAGTTCTTC
TRBJ2-1	TRBV3-1/TRBV3-2	NA	NA	CASSQDPGNSYNEQFF	TGTGCCAGCAGCCAAGATCCAGGGAACTCCTACAATGAGCAGTTCTTC
TRBJ2-4	TRBV3-1/TRBV3-2	NA	NA	CASSPACPICKKNIQYF	TGTGCCAGCAGCCCAGCATGTCCCATTTGCAAGAAAAACATTCAGTACTTC
TRBJ1-3	TRBV12-3/TRBV12-4	NA	NA	CASSFTGNTIYF	TGTGCCAGCAGTTTTACTGGAAACACCATATATTTT
TRBJ2-5	TRBV4-2	NA	NA	CASSQGENRQQETQYF	TGTGCCAGCAGCCAAGGGGAAAACCGTCAGCAAGAGACCCAGTACTTC
TRBJ2-1	TRBV10-3	NA	TRBD2	CAISVYIAGVPYNEQFF	TGTGCCATCAGTGTTTATATAGCGGGGGTCCCCTACAATGAGCAGTTCTTC
TRBJ2-1	TRBV19	NA	TRBD1	CASSIDRGNEQFF	TGTGCCAGTAGTATAGACAGGGGGAATGAGCAGTTCTTC
TRBJ2-3	TRBV19	once	NA	CASSRLGSTDTQYF	TGTGCCAGTAGCAGACTAGGGAGCACAGATACGCAGTATTTT
TRBJ1-1	TRBV7-9	NA	TRBD1	CASSLDRGNTEAFF	TGTGCCAGCAGCTTAGACAGGGGGAACACTGAAGCTTTCTTT
TRBJ1-3	TRBV5-4	once	TRBD1	CASSLDRGSGNTIYF	TGTGCCAGCAGCTTGGACAGGGGCTCTGGAAACACCATATATTTT
TRBJ2-7	TRBV2	NA	NA	CASSGGGTGSEQYF	TGTGCCAGCAGTGGGGGTGGCACAGGGAGCGAGCAGTACTTC
TRBJ2-1	TRBV4-1	NA	NA	CASSQDDGREQFF	TGCGCCAGCAGCCAAGATGACGGGCGTGAGCAGTTCTTC
TRBJ2-3	TRBV6-1	NA	TRBD1	CASSETLTGGTDTQYF	TGTGCCAGCAGTGAAACCCTGACAGGGGGCACAGATACGCAGTATTTT
TRBJ2-1	TRBV10-3	once	TRBD2	CATTPGLAGGLSSYNEQFF	TGTGCCACGACCCCGGGACTAGCGGGGGGTCTTAGCTCCTACAATGAGCAGTTCTTC